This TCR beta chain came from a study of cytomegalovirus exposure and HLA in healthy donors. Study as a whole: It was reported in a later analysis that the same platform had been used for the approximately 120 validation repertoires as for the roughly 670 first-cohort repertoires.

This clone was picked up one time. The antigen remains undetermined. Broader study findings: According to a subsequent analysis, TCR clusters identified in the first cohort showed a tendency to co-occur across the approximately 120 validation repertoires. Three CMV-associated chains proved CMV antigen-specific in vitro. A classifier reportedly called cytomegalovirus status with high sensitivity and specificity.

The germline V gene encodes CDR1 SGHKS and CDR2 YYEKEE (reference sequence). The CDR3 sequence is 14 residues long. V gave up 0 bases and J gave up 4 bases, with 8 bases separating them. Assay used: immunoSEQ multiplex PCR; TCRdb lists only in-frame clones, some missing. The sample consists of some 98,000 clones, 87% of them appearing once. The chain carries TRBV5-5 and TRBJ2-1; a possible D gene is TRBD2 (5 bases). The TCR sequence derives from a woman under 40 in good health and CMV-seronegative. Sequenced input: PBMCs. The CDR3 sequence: CASSLGGAYNEQFF. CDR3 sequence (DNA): TGTGCCAGCAGCTTGGGGGGAGCGTACAATGAGCAGTTCTTC. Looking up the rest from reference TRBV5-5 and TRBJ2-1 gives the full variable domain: DAGVTQSPTHLIKTRGQQVTLRCSPISGHKSVSWYQQVLGQGPQFIFQYYEKEERGRGNFPDRFSARQFPNYSSELNVNALLLGDSALYLCASSLGGAYNEQFFGPGTRLTVL.